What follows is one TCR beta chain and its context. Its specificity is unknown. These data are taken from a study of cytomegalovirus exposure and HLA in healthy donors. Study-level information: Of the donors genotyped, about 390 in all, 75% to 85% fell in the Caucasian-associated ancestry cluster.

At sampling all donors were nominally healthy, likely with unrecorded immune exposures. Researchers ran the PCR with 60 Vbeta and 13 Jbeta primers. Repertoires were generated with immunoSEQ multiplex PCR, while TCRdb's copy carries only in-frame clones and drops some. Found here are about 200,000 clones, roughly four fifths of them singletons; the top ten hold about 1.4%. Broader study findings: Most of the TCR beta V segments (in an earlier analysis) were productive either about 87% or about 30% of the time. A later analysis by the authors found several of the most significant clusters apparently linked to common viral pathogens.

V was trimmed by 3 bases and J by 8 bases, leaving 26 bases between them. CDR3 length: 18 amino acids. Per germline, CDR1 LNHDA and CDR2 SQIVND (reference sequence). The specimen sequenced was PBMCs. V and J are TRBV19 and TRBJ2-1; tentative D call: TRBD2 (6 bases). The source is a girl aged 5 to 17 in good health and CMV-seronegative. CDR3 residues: CASSINPFRGSGSHEQFF. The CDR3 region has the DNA TGTGCCAGTAGTATCAACCCCTTTCGAGGGAGCGGGTCCCATGAGCAGTTCTTC.